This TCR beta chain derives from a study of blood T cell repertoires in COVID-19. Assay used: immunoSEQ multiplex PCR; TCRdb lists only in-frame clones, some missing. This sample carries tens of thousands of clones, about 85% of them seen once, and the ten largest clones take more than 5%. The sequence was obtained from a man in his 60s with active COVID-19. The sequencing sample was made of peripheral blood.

CDR3 residues: CASSFRGSEKLFF. In DNA form, the CDR3 reads TGTGCCAGCAGCTTCAGGGGCAGTGAAAAACTGTTTTTT. The chain links TRBV5-8 to TRBJ1-4; a weak D match, TRBD1 (6 bases). CDR3 length: 13 amino acids. Deletions cut 2 bases from V and 7 bases from J, with 9 bases between. Germline lookup yields CDR1 SGHTS and CDR2 YDEGEE.